The 29 T cell receptor beta chains below were found in one sample sequenced in a study of somatic mutations in cytotoxic T cells in rheumatoid arthritis. Repertoires were generated with immunoSEQ multiplex PCR, while TCRdb's copy carries only in-frame clones and drops some. The sample lists around 20,000 clones, 65% to 70% occurring once. Sequencing was performed on CD8+ T cells sorted from blood. The source of these receptors is an adult with rheumatoid arthritis.

A single count supports this clone. J is TRBJ2-5 and V is TRBV9; 10 positions match TRBD2. Germline lookup yields CDR1 SGDLS and CDR2 YYNGEE. V gave up 1 base and J gave up 4 bases; unmatched junction bases: 4. This CDR3 region has 15 residues. CDR3 sequence reads: CASSVSGGARETQYF. In DNA, the CDR3 is TGTGCCAGCAGCGTAAGCGGGGGGGCCCGAGAGACCCAGTACTTC. The variable domain in full, completed from reference TRBV9 and TRBJ2-5, reads DSGVTQTPKHLITATGQRVTLRCSPRSGDLSVYWYQQSLDQGLQFLIQYYNGEERAKGNILERFSAQQFPDLHSELNLSSLELGDSALYFCASSVSGGARETQYFGPGTRLLVL.

The rearrangement joins TRBV6-5 to TRBJ2-1, with D uncertain. V dropped 6 bases and J dropped 6 bases, with 9 bases sitting between them. CDR3 length equals 12 residues. Germline V gene sequence: CDR1 MNHEY, CDR2 SVGAGI. CDR3 sequence: CASSPAGNEQFF. The CDR3 DNA reads as TGTGCCAGCAGCCCCGCTGGCAATGAGCAGTTCTTC.

The gene calls are TRBV4-2 and TRBJ1-1, with 8 bases aligning to TRBD1. Germline loops: CDR1 LGHNA, CDR2 YNFKEQ. The CDR3 totals 16 residues. V trimming: 2 bases; J trimming: 1 base; junction bases outside the gene matches: 6. CDR3 amino acids: CASSQPSGTGNTEAFF. The CDR3 DNA sequence: TGTGCCAGCAGCCAACCCTCCGGGACAGGGAACACTGAAGCTTTCTTT.

J is TRBJ1-6 and V is TRBV5-1; perhaps TRBD1 as D (6 bases). The CDR3 length is 15 residues. V was trimmed by 3 bases and J by 8 bases, leaving 15 bases between them. Germline-derived CDR1 and CDR2 are SGHRS and YFSETQ. CDR3: CASSWMTGEDSPLHF. The CDR3 nucleotides are TGCGCCAGCAGCTGGATGACAGGTGAAGATTCACCCCTCCACTTT.

The V gene is TRBV5-1, the J gene TRBJ2-6; 9 nucleotides match TRBD1. The CDR3 loop spans 18 amino acids. Trimming cost V 4 bases and J 0 bases; bases outside gene matches: 8. Germline loops: CDR1 SGHRS, CDR2 YFSETQ. The CDR3 protein is CASSVTGGPFSGANVLTF. In DNA form, the CDR3 reads TGCGCCAGCAGCGTGACAGGGGGGCCATTCTCTGGGGCCAACGTCCTGACTTTC.

This clone ranks as medium-sized. The chain links TRBV19 to TRBJ1-1; D call uncertain. Trimming removed 2 bases at V and 1 base at J, with 14 bases between. The CDR3 loop spans 16 amino acids. Germline V gives CDR1 LNHDA, CDR2 SQIVND (reference sequence). The CDR3 is CASSIREWAGNTEAFF. The CDR3 DNA reads as TGTGCCAGTAGTATACGGGAGTGGGCGGGGAACACTGAAGCTTTCTTT.

As concerns this clone: Other nucleotide sequences from this sample produce the same CDR3. The chain is built from TRBV6-5 and TRBJ1-1; a possible D gene is TRBD1 (5 bases). CDR1 is MNHEY, CDR2 SVGAGI, per germline. This CDR3 has 13 residues. V lost 2 bases and J lost 4, with 8 bases in between. The CDR3 loop is CASSYSRGTEAFF. The CDR3 DNA follows: TGTGCCAGCAGTTACAGTAGGGGCACTGAAGCTTTCTTT.

This rearrangement joins TRBV7-9 to TRBJ1-1; 8 bases fit TRBD1. CDR1 SEHNR and CDR2 FQNEAQ come from the germline V gene (reference sequence). This CDR3 is 15 amino acids long. V was pared by 5 bases and J by 1 base, with 6 bases of the junction left unmatched. The CDR3 protein is CASSARDRPNTEAFF. CDR3 bases: TGTGCCAGCAGCGCTCGGGACAGGCCGAACACTGAAGCTTTCTTT.

This chain uses TRBV30 with TRBJ2-5; unclear D gene. This CDR3 has 14 amino acids. Trimming shortened V by 0 bases and J by 5 bases, and 13 bases separated the two germline ends. Germline CDR1 GTSNPN, CDR2 SVGIG (reference sequence). CDR3 residues: CAWSVEWLRETQYF. In DNA form, the CDR3 reads TGTGCCTGGAGTGTAGAATGGTTGAGGGAGACCCAGTACTTC. Using reference TRBV30 and TRBJ2-5 for the parts outside the CDR3, the full variable domain is SQTIHQWPATLVQPVGSPLSLECTVEGTSNPNLYWYRQAAGRGLQLLFYSVGIGQISSEVPQNLSASRPQDRQFILSSKKLLLSDSGFYLCAWSVEWLRETQYFGPGTRLLVL.

This CDR3 is CASSWPTDSSGANVLTF. CDR3 sequence (DNA): TGTGCCAGCAGCTGGCCGACAGATAGCTCTGGGGCCAACGTCCTGACTTTC. This sequence joins TRBV5-4 and TRBJ2-6, with D tentatively TRBD1 (5 bases). Germline V CDR1 and CDR2: SGHNT, YYREEE (reference sequence). Trimming stripped 3 bases from V and 0 bases from J, with 13 bases between. There are 17 residues in the CDR3.

This clone turned up a few times. The genes are TRBV10-3 and TRBJ1-1; a possible D gene is TRBD1 (6 bases). Germline values: CDR1 ENHRY, CDR2 SYGVKD. The V end was cut by 3 bases, the J end by 6 bases, with 14 bases between. The CDR3 is made up of 14 amino acids. This CDR3 is CAISDGQMEAEAFF. Written as DNA, the CDR3 is TGTGCCATCAGTGATGGACAGATGGAAGCTGAAGCTTTCTTT.

CDR3 DNA: TGTGCCAGCAGTGAGACAGGGTTGATGGCTTTCTTT. The encoded protein is CASSETGLMAFF. V usage is TRBV25-1 and J usage is TRBJ1-1; 7 positions match TRBD1. CDR1 and CDR2 (germline): MGHDK, SYGVNS. The V and J ends lost 3 bases and 11 bases, in that order; junction bases with no gene match: 6. This CDR3 has 12 residues.

This clone was observed a single time. CDR3 loop: CASSISTALPTDTQYF. DNA of the CDR3: TGTGCCAGTAGTATTAGTACAGCACTACCCACAGATACGCAGTATTTT. The chain employs TRBV19 and TRBJ2-3; D is ambiguous. The CDR3 runs to 16 residues. Germline V lookup: CDR1 LNHDA, CDR2 SQIVND (reference sequence). V lost 3 bases and J 2 bases, leaving 15 bases between the germline ends.

J is TRBJ2-5 and V is TRBV7-2; 8 nucleotides align to TRBD2. The CDR3 covers 14 residues. CDR1 and CDR2 (germline): SGHTA, FQGNSA. The V gene end was trimmed by 1 base and the J gene end by 14 bases; junction bases not matched to a gene: 12. CDR3 coding DNA: TGTGCCAGCAGCTTAGGTGTTAGCGGGGCGGACCCCTACTTC. Translated: CASSLGVSGADPYF.

This chain joins TRBV27 and TRBJ2-3; D is perhaps TRBD2 (5 bases). CDR3 size: 17 residues. Deletions cut 5 bases from V and 2 bases from J, with 20 bases between. Germline loops: CDR1 MNHEY, CDR2 SMNVEV (reference sequence). The CDR3 sequence: CASSPLETTTNTDTQYF. The CDR3 bases are TGTGCCAGCAGTCCACTAGAGACAACCACAAACACAGATACGCAGTATTTT.

The V and J genes are TRBV5-4 and TRBJ2-2; tentative D call: TRBD2 (5 bases). In germline, CDR1 is SGHNT, CDR2 YYREEE (reference sequence). Trimming took 5 bases from V and 7 from J, leaving 9 bases between them. The CDR3 consists of 12 residues. In DNA, the CDR3 is TGTGCCAGCAGTTTACGGGGCGGGGAGCTGTTTTTT. Its translation: CASSLRGGELFF.

This clone is labeled as medium-sized. This rearrangement joins TRBV4-1 to TRBJ2-7; the D call may be TRBD1 or TRBD2 (5 bases each). The CDR3 is made up of 16 amino acids. Deletions cut 1 base from V and 3 bases from J, with 16 bases between. From germline, CDR1 is MGHRA and CDR2 YSYEKL. CDR3 region: CASSQGRRQGIYEQYF. The DNA for the CDR3 is TGCGCCAGCAGCCAAGGTAGGAGGCAGGGCATCTACGAGCAGTACTTC.

V is TRBV4-1 and J is TRBJ1-1; the match to TRBD1 covers 9 bases. V gave up 1 base and J gave up 5 bases; unmatched junction bases: 8. There are 16 residues in the CDR3. Germline lookup yields CDR1 MGHRA and CDR2 YSYEKL. This CDR3 reads CASSQVTGGADTEAFF. The DNA for the CDR3 is TGCGCCAGCAGCCAAGTAACAGGGGGCGCGGATACTGAAGCTTTCTTT.

This clone is categorized as medium-sized (0.01 to 0.1%). This chain joins TRBV4-1 and TRBJ1-1; TRBD1 matches at 7 bases. The CDR3 spans 14 residues. Germline loops: CDR1 MGHRA, CDR2 YSYEKL. J gave up 4 bases and V 4 bases, and 6 bases lay outside the gene matches. CDR3: CASSPQTGLTEAFF. The CDR3 DNA reads as TGCGCCAGCAGCCCGCAGACAGGGCTCACTGAAGCTTTCTTT.

The chain joins TRBV7-9 to TRBJ2-3; D possibly corresponds to TRBD2 (5 bases). CDR3 length equals 15 residues. Trimming took off 5 bases at V and 0 bases at J, with 12 bases between the two ends. In germline, CDR1 is SEHNR, CDR2 FQNEAQ (reference sequence). DNA of the CDR3: TGTGCCAGCAGCCGGACTTCCCCTAGCACAGATACGCAGTATTTT. It yields the protein CASSRTSPSTDTQYF.

The rearrangement joins TRBV6-1 to TRBJ2-7; the match to TRBD1 covers 11 bases. Germline CDR1 reads MNHNS; CDR2 reads SASEGT. The CDR3 is made up of 15 amino acids. V was pared by 4 bases and J by 2 bases, with 4 bases of the junction left unmatched. CDR3 nucleotides: TGTGCCAGCAGTGCTTGGACAGGGGGCCCCTACGAGCAGTACTTC. It encodes CASSAWTGGPYEQYF.

The rearrangement uses TRBV2 and TRBJ1-6; possibly TRBD1 for D (6 bases). This CDR3 has 15 amino acids. Germline loops: CDR1 SNHLY, CDR2 FYNNEI. The V end was cut by 6 bases, the J end by 6 bases, with 15 bases between. CDR3 DNA sequence: TGTGCCAGCAGGGAGGACAGAGGGAGTAATTCACCCCTCCACTTT. Translation: CASREDRGSNSPLHF.

This clone was observed a handful of times. The genes are TRBV13 and TRBJ1-1; D uncertain. The germline V and J ends were trimmed by 5 bases and 1 base, with 14 bases remaining between them. The CDR3 is 15 amino acids. The germline CDR1 and CDR2 sequences are PRHDT and FYEKMQ (reference sequence). CDR3 loop: CASSARTAGNTEAFF. In nucleotides, the CDR3 is TGTGCCAGCAGCGCCAGGACGGCCGGGAACACTGAAGCTTTCTTT.

This clone came up a few times. V is TRBV9 and J is TRBJ2-1; D is unclear. Germline V gene sequence: CDR1 SGDLS, CDR2 YYNGEE. The V end lost 6 bases, the J end lost 3 bases, and 7 bases lay between the germline ends. The CDR3 is made up of 12 amino acids. The CDR3 protein is CASTGIYNEQFF. In nucleotides, the CDR3 is TGTGCCAGCACTGGGATCTACAATGAGCAGTTCTTC. The whole variable domain, remainder taken from reference TRBV9 and TRBJ2-1, is DSGVTQTPKHLITATGQRVTLRCSPRSGDLSVYWYQQSLDQGLQFLIQYYNGEERAKGNILERFSAQQFPDLHSELNLSSLELGDSALYFCASTGIYNEQFFGPGTRLTVL.

This chain connects TRBV9 to TRBJ2-5; 14 bases agree with TRBD2. V was clipped by 7 bases and J by 5 bases; unmatched bases: 7. The CDR3 is 15 amino acids. CDR1 is SGDLS and CDR2 is YYNGEE in the germline V gene. CDR3 in amino acids: CASSTSGGARETQYF. CDR3 coding DNA: TGTGCCAGCTCGACTAGCGGGGGGGCACGGGAGACCCAGTACTTC.

This chain uses TRBV16 with TRBJ1-6, with D hard to call. The CDR3 consists of 17 residues. V was cut by 0 bases and J by 0 bases, with 9 bases left in between. Germline CDR1 reads KGHSY; CDR2 reads FQNENV. DNA of the CDR3: TGTGCCAGCAGCCAATCGCCTGCAGGCTCCTATAATTCACCCCTCCACTTT. It is translated as CASSQSPAGSYNSPLHF.

This chain joins TRBV2 and TRBJ1-1; no reliable D call. The CDR3 consists of 16 residues. In germline, CDR1 is SNHLY, CDR2 FYNNEI. V shed 2 bases and J shed 0 bases, with 13 bases lying between them. The CDR3 region has the DNA TGTGCCAGCAGTGAATCGATGGCGGGATTGAACACTGAAGCTTTCTTT. Its translation is CASSESMAGLNTEAFF. The whole variable domain, remainder taken from reference TRBV2 and TRBJ1-1, is EPEVTQTPSHQVTQMGQEVILRCVPISNHLYFYWYRQILGQKVEFLVSFYNNEISEKSEIFDDQFSVERPDGSNFTLKIRSTKLEDSAMYFCASSESMAGLNTEAFFGQGTRLTVV.

The gene calls are TRBV4-3 and TRBJ2-1, with D hard to call. V was pared by 4 bases and J by 8 bases, with 6 bases between. The V gene's germline CDR1 is LGHNA and CDR2 YSLEER. The CDR3 sequence is 11 residues long. This CDR3 is CASSLGHEQFF. In DNA form, the CDR3 reads TGCGCCAGCAGCCTTGGGCATGAGCAGTTCTTC.

Of note for this clone: In this CDR3 the conserved last residue, phenylalanine or tryptophan, is missing, so a read error is likely. V and J are TRBV28 and TRBJ1-2; 8 nucleotides align to TRBD1. Germline lookup yields CDR1 MDHEN and CDR2 SYDVKM. This CDR3 is 15 amino acids long. After removal of 6 bases from V and 4 bases from J, the junction contained 10 bases not matched to a gene. Written as DNA, the CDR3 is TGTGCCAGCAGATTCATTCAGGGGGCCAGCTATGGCTACACCCTC. It translates to CASRFIQGASYGYTL.